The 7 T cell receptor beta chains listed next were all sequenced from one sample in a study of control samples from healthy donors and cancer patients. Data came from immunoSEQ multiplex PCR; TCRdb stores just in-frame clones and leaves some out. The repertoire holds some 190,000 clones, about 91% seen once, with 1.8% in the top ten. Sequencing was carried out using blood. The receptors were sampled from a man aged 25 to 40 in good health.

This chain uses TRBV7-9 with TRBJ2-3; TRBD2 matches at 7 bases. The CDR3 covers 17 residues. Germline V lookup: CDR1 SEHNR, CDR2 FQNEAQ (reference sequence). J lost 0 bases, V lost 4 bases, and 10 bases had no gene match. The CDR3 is CASSSTVSSGSTDTQYF. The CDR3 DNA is TGTGCCAGCAGCTCAACAGTTTCTAGCGGTAGCACAGATACGCAGTATTTT.

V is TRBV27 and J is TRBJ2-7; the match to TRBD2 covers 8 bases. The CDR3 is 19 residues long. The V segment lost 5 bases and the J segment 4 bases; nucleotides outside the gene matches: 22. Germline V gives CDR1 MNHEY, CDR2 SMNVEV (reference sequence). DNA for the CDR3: TGTGCCAGCAGTCCGACCGACCGGCGGGGGGAGCGGGGGAGATACGAGCAGTACTTC. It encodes CASSPTDRRGERGRYEQYF.

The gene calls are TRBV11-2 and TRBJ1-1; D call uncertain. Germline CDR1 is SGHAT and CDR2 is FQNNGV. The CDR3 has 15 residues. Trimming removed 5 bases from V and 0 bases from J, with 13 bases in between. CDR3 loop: CASSKLDKMNTEAFF. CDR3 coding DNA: TGTGCCAGCAGCAAACTAGACAAGATGAACACTGAAGCTTTCTTT.

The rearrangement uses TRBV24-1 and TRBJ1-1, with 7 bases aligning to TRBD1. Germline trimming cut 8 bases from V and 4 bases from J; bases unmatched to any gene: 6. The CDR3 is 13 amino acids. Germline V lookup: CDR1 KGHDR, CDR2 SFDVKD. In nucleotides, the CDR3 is TGTGCCACCACTGAACAGGGGTCCACTGAAGCTTTCTTT. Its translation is CATTEQGSTEAFF.

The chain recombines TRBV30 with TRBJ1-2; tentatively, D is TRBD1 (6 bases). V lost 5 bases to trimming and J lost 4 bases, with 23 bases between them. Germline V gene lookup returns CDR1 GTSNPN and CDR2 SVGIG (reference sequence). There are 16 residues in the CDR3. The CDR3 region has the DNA TGTGCCTGGGCCCCGCGGGGGCGTACGTCGAGCTATGGCTACACCTTC. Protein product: CAWAPRGRTSSYGYTF.

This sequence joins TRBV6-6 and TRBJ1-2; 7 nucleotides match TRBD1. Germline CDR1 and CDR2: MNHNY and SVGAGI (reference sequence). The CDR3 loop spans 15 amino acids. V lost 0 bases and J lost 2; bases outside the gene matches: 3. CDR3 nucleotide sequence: TGTGCCAGCAGTTACTCCAAGGGGGCGAACTATGGCTACACCTTC. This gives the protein CASSYSKGANYGYTF.

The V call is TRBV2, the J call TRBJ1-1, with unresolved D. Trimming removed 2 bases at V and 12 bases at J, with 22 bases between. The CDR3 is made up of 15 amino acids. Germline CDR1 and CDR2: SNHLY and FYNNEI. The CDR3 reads CASSELGSSPAWSFF. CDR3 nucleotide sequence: TGTGCCAGCAGTGAATTAGGGTCGTCTCCTGCTTGGTCTTTCTTT.